A selection of T cell receptor beta chains follows, all from one sample in a study of cytomegalovirus exposure and HLA in healthy donors. Measured with immunoSEQ multiplex PCR; TCRdb has only the in-frame clones, and not every one. The data show around 180,000 clones, approximately 86% seen once. The sequenced material came from PBMCs. The receptors here all came from a woman between 18 and 30 years old in good health and CMV-seronegative. Both conserved end residues are part of each CDR3. D genes are given only for firm matches. Clone size is not always given. Where it is, it says once, few, many or a class for expanded clones.

v_gene	abundance	d_gene	j_gene	CDR3aa	CDR3nt
TRBV28	-	TRBD1	TRBJ1-4	CASRTGGGEKLFF	TGTGCCAGTCGGACAGGGGGAGGTGAAAAACTGTTTTTT
TRBV5-6	-	-	TRBJ1-1	CASSWTGGTEAFF	TGTGCCAGCAGTTGGACCGGGGGCACTGAAGCTTTCTTT
TRBV4-2	few	TRBD1	TRBJ2-3	CASSKDRAKDTQYF	TGTGCCAGCAGCAAGGACAGGGCAAAAGATACGCAGTATTTT
TRBV4-3	-	-	TRBJ2-7	CASSQHTEITYEQYF	TGCGCCAGCAGCCAACACACAGAAATCACCTACGAGCAGTACTTC
TRBV11-1	-	-	TRBJ2-7	CASSLAGGSYEQYF	TGTGCCAGCAGCTTAGCCGGGGGATCCTACGAGCAGTACTTC
TRBV5-5	-	TRBD1	TRBJ1-2	CASSLQGATYGYTF	TGTGCCAGCAGCCTACAGGGGGCGACCTATGGCTACACCTTC
TRBV19	few	TRBD1	TRBJ1-2	CASSPDRAFGYTF	TGTGCCAGTAGTCCCGACAGGGCGTTTGGCTACACCTTC
TRBV5-4	-	TRBD2	TRBJ2-6	CASSPGGENVLTF	TGTGCCAGCAGCCCGGGGGGGGAAAACGTCCTGACTTTC
TRBV5-4	-	-	TRBJ2-5	CASSQAGAGGETQYF	TGTGCCAGCAGCCAGGCAGGGGCGGGTGGAGAGACCCAGTACTTC
TRBV10-3	-	TRBD1	TRBJ2-7	CAISVGGGYEQYF	TGTGCCATCAGTGTAGGGGGCGGCTACGAGCAGTACTTC
TRBV18	-	-	TRBJ2-2	CASSPLAANTGELFF	TGTGCCAGCTCCCCCTTAGCAGCGAACACCGGGGAGCTGTTTTTT
TRBV30	-	TRBD2	TRBJ2-1	CAWSGTSALNEQFF	TGTGCCTGGTCCGGGACTAGCGCTCTCAATGAGCAGTTCTTC
TRBV27	-	TRBD2	TRBJ2-7	CASSMGLGSYEQYF	TGTGCCAGCAGTATGGGACTAGGTTCCTACGAGCAGTACTTC
TRBV28	-	-	TRBJ1-2	CAVHRDPGYTF	TGTGCGGTCCACAGGGACCCTGGCTACACCTTC
TRBV7-9	-	TRBD1	TRBJ2-7	CSSSHDGTGGEQYF	TGTTCCAGCAGCCACGACGGGACAGGGGGCGAGCAGTACTTC
TRBV29-1	-	-	TRBJ2-1	CSVDVLAGNEQFF	TGCAGCGTTGATGTGCTAGCTGGAAATGAGCAGTTCTTC
TRBV7-2	-	TRBD2	TRBJ2-5	CASSGAGGETQYF	TGTGCCAGCAGCGGGGCGGGGGGGGAGACCCAGTACTTC
TRBV5-6	-	-	TRBJ2-1	CASSLADEQFF	TGTGCCAGCAGCTTGGCGGATGAGCAGTTCTTC
TRBV6-1	-	TRBD1	TRBJ1-2	CASSEDGQGADYGYTF	TGTGCCAGCAGTGAAGATGGACAGGGCGCGGACTATGGCTACACCTTC
TRBV28	-	TRBD1	TRBJ1-2	CASRGGGTGEYGYTF	TGTGCCAGCAGAGGCGGCGGGACAGGCGAATATGGCTACACCTTC
TRBV5-1	-	-	TRBJ2-5	CASSLVKGTETQYF	TGCGCCAGCAGCTTGGTTAAGGGGACTGAGACCCAGTACTTC
TRBV5-1	once	TRBD1	TRBJ1-1	CAGSQEDRLNTEAFF	TGCGCCGGCAGCCAGGAGGACAGGTTGAACACTGAAGCTTTCTTT
TRBV9	-	-	TRBJ1-2	CASSVASVYGYTF	TGTGCCAGCAGCGTAGCTTCTGTCTATGGCTACACCTTC
TRBV19	-	TRBD1	TRBJ2-7	CASSISDRANEQYF	TGTGCCAGTAGTATTTCTGACAGGGCCAACGAGCAGTACTTC
TRBV7-9	-	-	TRBJ1-1	CASSLDRGWAFF	TGTGCCAGCAGCTTAGATCGGGGATGGGCTTTCTTT
TRBV7-2	once	TRBD1	TRBJ1-1	CASSLLGTGGTEAFF	TGTGCCAGCAGCTTATTGGGAACAGGGGGCACTGAAGCTTTCTTT
TRBV28	-	-	TRBJ1-2	CASSPRREPNPGYTF	TGTGCCAGCAGTCCCCGACGGGAACCCAACCCTGGCTACACCTTC
TRBV5-1	-	TRBD1	TRBJ1-6	CASGVTGEGNSPLHF	TGCGCCAGCGGGGTGACAGGGGAAGGTAATTCACCCCTCCACTTT
TRBV19	-	-	TRBJ1-3	CASSINRRNTIYF	TGTGCCAGTAGTATAAACAGAAGAAACACCATATATTTT
TRBV5-4	-	-	TRBJ1-2	CASSYEGAHSF	TGTGCCAGCAGCTACGAAGGGGCCCACAGTTTC
TRBV7-3	-	-	TRBJ2-2	CASSFLPDTSNTRELFF	TGTGCCAGCAGCTTTCTCCCTGACACATCAAACACCCGGGAGCTGTTTTTT
TRBV28	-	-	TRBJ2-4	CASSLGGGAAKNIQYF	TGTGCCAGCAGCCTAGGTGGGGGGGCGGCCAAAAACATTCAGTACTTC
TRBV10-3	-	-	TRBJ2-5	CAISHRETGETQYF	TGTGCCATCAGTCACAGGGAAACGGGTGAGACCCAGTACTTC
TRBV28	-	TRBD2	TRBJ2-6	CATSLAGLSSGANVLTF	TGTGCCACTTCTCTAGCGGGGCTAAGCTCTGGGGCCAACGTCCTGACTTTC
TRBV5-8	-	-	TRBJ2-7	CASSLTASSYEQYF	TGTGCCAGCAGCTTGACAGCTTCCTCCTACGAGCAGTACTTC
TRBV2	-	-	TRBJ2-2	CASNPEGANTGELFF	TGTGCCAGCAACCCTGAAGGGGCTAACACCGGGGAGCTGTTTTTT
TRBV30	-	TRBD1	TRBJ2-7	CARTQGYEQYF	TGTGCCCGAACACAGGGGTACGAGCAGTACTTC
TRBV6-1	-	-	TRBJ2-5	CASSVPGKRSQYF	TGTGCCAGCAGTGTCCCGGGTAAGAGGTCCCAGTACTTC
TRBV28	-	-	TRBJ2-7	CASSFRGRTAYEQYF	TGTGCCAGCAGTTTCAGGGGTAGGACTGCCTACGAGCAGTACTTC
TRBV10-3	few	-	TRBJ1-5	CAISESKQGGGNQPQHF	TGTGCCATCAGTGAGTCGAAGCAGGGCGGGGGCAATCAGCCCCAGCATTTT
TRBV15	-	-	TRBJ1-2	CATSRDLSTGFTFGYTF	TGTGCCACCAGCAGAGATCTATCCACAGGGTTTACTTTTGGCTACACCTTC
TRBV11-2	many	-	TRBJ2-5	CASSLRGLQSGETQYF	TGTGCCAGCAGCTTACGTGGACTCCAATCAGGAGAGACCCAGTACTTC
TRBV10-2	-	TRBD2	TRBJ2-1	CASIRFVSGGADEQFF	TGCGCCAGCATCCGATTTGTTAGCGGGGGGGCAGATGAGCAGTTCTTC
TRBV5-1	-	-	TRBJ2-7	CASSLGFLYEQYF	TGCGCCAGCAGCTTGGGATTTCTATACGAGCAGTACTTC
TRBV10-3	-	TRBD1	TRBJ2-1	CAISDGLVGTGTGEQFF	TGTGCCATCAGTGACGGTTTAGTGGGGACAGGGACAGGTGAGCAGTTCTTC
TRBV10-3	few	TRBD2	TRBJ2-1	CALNSGKGEQFF	TGTGCCTTAAATAGCGGGAAGGGTGAGCAGTTCTTC
TRBV28	once	TRBD1	TRBJ1-2	CASTQGGGQDYGYTF	TGTGCCAGCACCCAAGGGGGCGGCCAGGACTATGGCTACACCTTC
TRBV6-5	-	TRBD2	TRBJ2-7	CASSKAGEFYEQYF	TGTGCCAGCAGCAAAGCGGGAGAATTTTACGAGCAGTACTTC
TRBV7-9	-	-	TRBJ1-1	CASSYPSVKELAFF	TGTGCCAGCAGCTACCCGTCGGTGAAAGAGCTTGCTTTCTTT
TRBV30	-	-	TRBJ2-1	CAWSSRSPVNEQFF	TGTGCCTGGAGCTCCCGGAGTCCTGTTAATGAGCAGTTCTTC